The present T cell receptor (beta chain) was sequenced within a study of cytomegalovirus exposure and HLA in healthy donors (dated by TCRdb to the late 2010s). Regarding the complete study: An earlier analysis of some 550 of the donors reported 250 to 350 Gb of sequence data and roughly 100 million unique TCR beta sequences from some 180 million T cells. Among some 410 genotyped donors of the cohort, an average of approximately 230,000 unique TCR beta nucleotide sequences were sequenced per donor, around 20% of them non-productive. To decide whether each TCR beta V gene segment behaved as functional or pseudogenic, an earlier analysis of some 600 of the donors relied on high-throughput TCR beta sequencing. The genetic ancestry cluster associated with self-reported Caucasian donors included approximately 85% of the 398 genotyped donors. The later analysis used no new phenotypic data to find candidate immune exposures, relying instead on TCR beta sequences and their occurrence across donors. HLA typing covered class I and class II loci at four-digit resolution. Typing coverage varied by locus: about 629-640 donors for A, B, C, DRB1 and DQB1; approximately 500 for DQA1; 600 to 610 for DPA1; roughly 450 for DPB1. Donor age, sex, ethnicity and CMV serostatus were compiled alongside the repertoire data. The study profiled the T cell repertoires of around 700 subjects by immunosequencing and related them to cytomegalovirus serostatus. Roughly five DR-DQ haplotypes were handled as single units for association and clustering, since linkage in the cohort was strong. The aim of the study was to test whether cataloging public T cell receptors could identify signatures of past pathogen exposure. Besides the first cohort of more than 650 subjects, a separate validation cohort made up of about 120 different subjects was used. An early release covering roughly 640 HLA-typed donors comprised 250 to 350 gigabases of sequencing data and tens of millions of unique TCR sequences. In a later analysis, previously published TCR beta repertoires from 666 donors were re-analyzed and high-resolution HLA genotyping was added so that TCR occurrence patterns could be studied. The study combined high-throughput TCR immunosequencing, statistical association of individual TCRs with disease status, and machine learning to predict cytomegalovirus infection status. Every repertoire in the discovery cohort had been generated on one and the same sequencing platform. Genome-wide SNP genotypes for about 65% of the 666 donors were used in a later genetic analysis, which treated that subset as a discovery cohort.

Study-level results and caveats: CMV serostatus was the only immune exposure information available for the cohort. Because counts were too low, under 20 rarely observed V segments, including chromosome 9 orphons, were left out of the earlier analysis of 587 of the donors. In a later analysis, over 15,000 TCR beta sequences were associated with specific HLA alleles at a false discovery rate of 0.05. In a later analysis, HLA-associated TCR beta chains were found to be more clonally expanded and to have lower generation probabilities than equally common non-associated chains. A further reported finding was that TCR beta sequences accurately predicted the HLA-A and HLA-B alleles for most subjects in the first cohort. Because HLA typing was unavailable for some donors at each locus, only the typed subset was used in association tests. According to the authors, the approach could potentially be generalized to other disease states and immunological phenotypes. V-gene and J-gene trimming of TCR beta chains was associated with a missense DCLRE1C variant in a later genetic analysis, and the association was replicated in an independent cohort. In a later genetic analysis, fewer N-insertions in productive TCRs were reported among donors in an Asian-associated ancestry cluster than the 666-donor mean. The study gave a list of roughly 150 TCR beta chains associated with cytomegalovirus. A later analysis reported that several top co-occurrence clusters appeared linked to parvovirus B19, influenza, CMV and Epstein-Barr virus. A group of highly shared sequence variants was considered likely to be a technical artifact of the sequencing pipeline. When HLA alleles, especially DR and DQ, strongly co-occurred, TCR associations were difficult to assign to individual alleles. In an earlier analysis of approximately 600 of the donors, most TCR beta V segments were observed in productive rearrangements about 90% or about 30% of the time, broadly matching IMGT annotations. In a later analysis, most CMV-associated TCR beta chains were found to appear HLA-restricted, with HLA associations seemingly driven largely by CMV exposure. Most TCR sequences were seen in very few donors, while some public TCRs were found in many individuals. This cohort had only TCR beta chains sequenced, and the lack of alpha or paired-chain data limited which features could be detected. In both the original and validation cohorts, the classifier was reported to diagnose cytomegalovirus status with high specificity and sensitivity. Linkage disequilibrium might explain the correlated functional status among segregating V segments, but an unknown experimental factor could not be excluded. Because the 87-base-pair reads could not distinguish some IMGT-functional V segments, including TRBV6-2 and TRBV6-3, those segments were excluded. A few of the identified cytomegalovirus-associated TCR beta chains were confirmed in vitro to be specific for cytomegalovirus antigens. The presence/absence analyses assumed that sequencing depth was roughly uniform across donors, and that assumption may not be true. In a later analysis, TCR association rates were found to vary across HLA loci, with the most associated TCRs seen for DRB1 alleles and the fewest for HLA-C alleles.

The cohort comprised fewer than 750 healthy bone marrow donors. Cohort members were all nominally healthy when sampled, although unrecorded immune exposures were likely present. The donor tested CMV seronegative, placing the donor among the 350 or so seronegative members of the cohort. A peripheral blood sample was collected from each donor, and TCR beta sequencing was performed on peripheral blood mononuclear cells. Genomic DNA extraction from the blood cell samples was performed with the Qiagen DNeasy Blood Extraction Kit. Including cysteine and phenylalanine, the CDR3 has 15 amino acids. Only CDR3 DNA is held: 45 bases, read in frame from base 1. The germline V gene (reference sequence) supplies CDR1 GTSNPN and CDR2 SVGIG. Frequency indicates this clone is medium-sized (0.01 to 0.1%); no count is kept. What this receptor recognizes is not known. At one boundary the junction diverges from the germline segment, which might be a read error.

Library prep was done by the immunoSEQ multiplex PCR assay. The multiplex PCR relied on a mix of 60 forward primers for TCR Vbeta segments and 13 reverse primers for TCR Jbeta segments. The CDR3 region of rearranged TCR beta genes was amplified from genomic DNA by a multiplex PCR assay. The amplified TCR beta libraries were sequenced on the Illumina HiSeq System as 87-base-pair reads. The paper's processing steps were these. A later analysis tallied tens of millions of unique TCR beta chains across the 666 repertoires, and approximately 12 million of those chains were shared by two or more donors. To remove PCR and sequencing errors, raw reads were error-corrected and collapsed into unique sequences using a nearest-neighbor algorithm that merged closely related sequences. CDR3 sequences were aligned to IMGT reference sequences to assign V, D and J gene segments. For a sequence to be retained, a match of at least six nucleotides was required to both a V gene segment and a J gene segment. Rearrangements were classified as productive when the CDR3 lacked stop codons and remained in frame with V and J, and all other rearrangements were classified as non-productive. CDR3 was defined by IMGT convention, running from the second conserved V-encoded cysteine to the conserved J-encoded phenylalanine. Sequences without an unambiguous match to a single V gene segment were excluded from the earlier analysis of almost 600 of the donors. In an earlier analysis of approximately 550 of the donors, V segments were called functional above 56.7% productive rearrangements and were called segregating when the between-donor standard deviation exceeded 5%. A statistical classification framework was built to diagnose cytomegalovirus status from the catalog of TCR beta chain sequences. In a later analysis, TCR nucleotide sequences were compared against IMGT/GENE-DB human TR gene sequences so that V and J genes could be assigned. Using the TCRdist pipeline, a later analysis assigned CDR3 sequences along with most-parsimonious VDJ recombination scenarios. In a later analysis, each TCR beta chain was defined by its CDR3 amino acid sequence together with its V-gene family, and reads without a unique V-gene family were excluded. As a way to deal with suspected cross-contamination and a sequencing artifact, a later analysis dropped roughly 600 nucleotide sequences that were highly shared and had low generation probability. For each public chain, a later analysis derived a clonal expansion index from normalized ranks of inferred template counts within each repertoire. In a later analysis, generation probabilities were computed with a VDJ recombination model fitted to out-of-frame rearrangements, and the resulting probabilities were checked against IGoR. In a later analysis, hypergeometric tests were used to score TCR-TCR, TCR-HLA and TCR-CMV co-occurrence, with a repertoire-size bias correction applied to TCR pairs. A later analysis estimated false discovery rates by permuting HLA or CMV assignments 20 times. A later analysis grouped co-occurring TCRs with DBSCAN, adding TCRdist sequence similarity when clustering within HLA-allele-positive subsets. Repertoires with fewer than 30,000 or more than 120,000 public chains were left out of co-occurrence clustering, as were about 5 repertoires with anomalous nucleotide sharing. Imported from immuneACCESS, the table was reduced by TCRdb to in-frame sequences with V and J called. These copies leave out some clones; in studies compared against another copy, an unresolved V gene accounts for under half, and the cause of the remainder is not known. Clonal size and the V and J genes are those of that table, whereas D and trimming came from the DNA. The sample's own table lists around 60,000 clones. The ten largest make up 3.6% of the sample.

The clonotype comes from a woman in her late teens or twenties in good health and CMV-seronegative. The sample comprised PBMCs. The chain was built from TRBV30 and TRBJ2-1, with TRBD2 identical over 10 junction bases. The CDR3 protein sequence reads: CAGSVVAGGYNEQFF. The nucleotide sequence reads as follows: TGTGCCGGGAGTGTTGTAGCGGGGGGCTACAATGAGCAGTTCTTC.